The entry that follows covers one TCR beta chain sequence. Its recognized antigen is unknown. Base quality data are lacking; no much larger clone is found one base away. Each collaborating institution followed its own protocols to collect whole blood in K2EDTA tubes. For TCRbeta analysis, collaborators shipped samples as frozen whole blood, isolated PBMCs, or DNA extracted from either of those sample types. The data belong to a study of blood T cell repertoires in COVID-19 (dated by TCRdb to about 2020). Background on the whole study: The collaborator samples originated in the United States, Italy and Spain and spanned the acute and convalescent phases of COVID-19. The prospective study material was composed of cDNA or gDNA derived from T cells, B-cell-depleted T cells, or PBMCs. Subjects who had been exposed to COVID-19, were actively infected with it, or had recovered from it provided the deeply sampled blood TCRbeta repertoires that made up the dataset. The repertoires were made available in a free public database intended to serve as a resource for research on the immune response to SARS-CoV-2. The samples were drawn from two sources: the first 160 participants of the ongoing ImmuneRACE study, and fewer than 1,500 subjects contributed by 6 global collaborators. Nearly every sample came with metadata listing a de-identified subject ID, COVID-19 status, age in years and sex. HLA class I and class II types, where available, came from metadata supplied by the sample provider rather than from assay-based typing.

What the research found in general, with its limitations: The amount of clinical and demographic metadata varied by source and participant and was provided uncurated.

From a lookup of the germline V gene (reference sequence), CDR1 and CDR2 are GTSNPN and SVGIG. After removal of 6 bases from V and 7 bases from J, the junction retains 9 bases not matched to a gene. The CDR3 starts with the cysteine, ends with the phenylalanine, and has 14 residues. CDR3 DNA only is kept here, 42 bases in frame from base 1. TCRbeta CDR3 regions were amplified from genomic DNA using the immunoSEQ Assay, a bias-controlled multiplex PCR. As for how the authors treated the data: The number of nucleated cells in each sample was estimated from the amplification of reference gene primers within the assay. Sequence reads were collapsed and filtered to measure the absolute abundance of every unique TCRbeta CDR3 rearrangement. For each sample, productive Simpson clonality was calculated by taking the square root of Simpson's diversity index across productive rearrangements. Sourced from immuneACCESS, this table was stored by TCRdb with only in-frame sequences that have V and J called. A share of the clones is absent; for the studies checked, an unresolved V gene accounts for under half, and the remainder has no known explanation. The V and J calls and clone size were taken over from that table, and D and trimming were inferred from the DNA. Across this sample there are 15,000 to 17,000 clones, with roughly four fifths seen only once. The ten top clones hold over 20% of the sample.

The chain joins TRBV30 to TRBJ2-2, and 9 bases in between align with TRBD1. Source material: peripheral blood. The sequence was collected from a man older than 75 with active or convalescent COVID-19. The CDR3 corresponds to CACGTGRIGGELFF. DNA sequence: TGTGCCTGTGGGACAGGGAGAATCGGCGGGGAGCTGTTTTTT.